Listed here is a single T cell receptor beta chain. V was shortened by 5 bases and J by 4 bases, with 9 bases between the two germline ends. The CDR3 contains 13 residues. CDR1 and CDR2 (germline): KGHSH, LQKENI. In the original workflow: Reference gene primer amplification yielded estimated nucleated cell counts. Method: immunoSEQ multiplex PCR; TCRdb's copy keeps in-frame clones and lacks some. V, J and clone size are taken as reported in that table, and D and trimming were inferred from the DNA itself. The data hold some 200,000 clones, with 84% observed a single time. The sample comes from a study of blood T cell repertoires in COVID-19. Study summary: The origin of the acute and convalescent COVID-19 samples was the United States, Italy and Spain. PBMCs, B-cell-depleted T cells, or T cells provided the cDNA or gDNA that made up the material.

Sequenced material: peripheral blood. The chain links TRBV18 to TRBJ1-3, with D tentatively TRBD1 (5 bases). The clonotype was recovered from an older woman who had recovered from COVID-19. The CDR3 coding sequence is TGTGCCAGCTCATCGGGACTGGGAAACACCATATATTTT. It is translated as CASSSGLGNTIYF.